Listed here are 22 T cell receptor beta chains from one sample, sequenced in a study of cytomegalovirus exposure and HLA in healthy donors. The PCR was carried out with 60 Vbeta primers and 13 Jbeta primers. This table comes from immunoSEQ multiplex PCR, and its TCRdb copy is limited to in-frame clones, with some not included. The top ten clones hold roughly 4.5% of a sample with some 110,000 clones, roughly 77% of them seen once. The sequenced material came from PBMCs. The receptors shown here come from a man between 45 and 60 years old in good health and CMV-seropositive.

The chain joins TRBV7-7 to TRBJ2-3; D is perhaps TRBD1 (6 bases). V was shortened by 4 bases and J by 0 bases, with 8 bases between the two germline ends. From germline, CDR1 is SSHAT and CDR2 FNYEAQ (reference sequence). This CDR3 spans 14 amino acids. CDR3 sequence reads: CASSSGTSTDTQYF. In DNA form, the CDR3 reads TGTGCCAGCAGCTCCGGGACAAGCACAGATACGCAGTATTTT.

The rearrangement joins TRBV10-1 to TRBJ1-4; D gene unclear. The CDR3 length is 13 residues. Between the trimmed V and J ends, which lost 4 bases and 5 bases, there was a span of 8 bases. Germline assignment: CDR1 WNHNN and CDR2 SYGVQD (reference sequence). In nucleotides, the CDR3 is TGCGCCAGCAGTGGTTCCGAGAATGAAAAACTGTTTTTT. It yields the protein CASSGSENEKLFF.

The chain carries TRBV18 and TRBJ1-6; D is unresolved. Trimming stripped 3 bases from V and 7 bases from J, with 10 bases between. Looked up from germline, CDR1 is KGHSH and CDR2 is LQKENI. The CDR3 consists of 14 residues. The CDR3 is CASSPGMLNSPLHF. CDR3 DNA sequence: TGTGCCAGCTCACCCGGGATGCTAAATTCACCCCTCCACTTT.

V is TRBV6-1 and J is TRBJ1-6, with unresolved D. Germline assignment: CDR1 MNHNS and CDR2 SASEGT. Trimming shortened V by 3 bases and J by 4 bases, and 13 bases separated the two germline ends. CDR3 size: 16 residues. In DNA, the CDR3 is TGTGCCAGCAGTGATTCCCGACGGAGTTATAATTCACCCCTCCACTTT. Its translation: CASSDSRRSYNSPLHF.

This sequence joins TRBV30 and TRBJ1-1; the D gene is possibly TRBD1 (6 bases). Per the germline V gene, CDR1 is GTSNPN and CDR2 is SVGIG (reference sequence). The CDR3 sequence is 11 residues long. Deletions cut 3 bases from V and 8 bases from J, with 10 bases between. This chain's CDR3 is CAWRLRGEAFF. CDR3 nucleotide sequence: TGTGCCTGGAGGTTAAGGGGGGAAGCTTTCTTT.

The chain has TRBV18 and TRBJ1-6; perhaps TRBD1 as D (5 bases). This CDR3 has 13 residues. The ends were cut back, 2 bases at V and 10 bases at J, with 9 bases in the middle. Germline CDR1 KGHSH, CDR2 LQKENI. CDR3 sequence (DNA): TGTGCCAGCTCACCAGACAGTGTATCACCCCTCCACTTT. Translated: CASSPDSVSPLHF.

The gene calls are TRBV30 and TRBJ2-7, with 12 bases that match TRBD2. The CDR3 covers 13 residues. After removal of 3 bases from V and 3 bases from J, the junction contained 0 bases not matched to a gene. The germline CDR1 and CDR2 sequences are GTSNPN and SVGIG (reference sequence). The CDR3 DNA is TGTGCCTGGAGGACTAGCGGGAGCTACGAGCAGTACTTC. Protein: CAWRTSGSYEQYF.

The chain is built from TRBV6-1 and TRBJ1-1; the D is unclear. The V gene lost 4 bases and the J gene lost 1 base, with 10 bases spanning the gap. This CDR3 comprises 14 residues. The germline V gene encodes CDR1 MNHNS and CDR2 SASEGT. The DNA for the CDR3 is TGTGCCAGCAGTGGGAAGACAACGAACACTGAAGCTTTCTTT. Protein: CASSGKTTNTEAFF.

The chain is built from TRBV6-6 and TRBJ2-2, with TRBD2 matching 14 bases. This CDR3 region has 16 residues. V lost 6 bases, J lost 3 bases, and 3 bases stayed unmatched. CDR1 and CDR2 from the germline V gene are MNHNY and SVGAGI (reference sequence). CDR3 nucleotides: TGTGCCAGCAGCGGGACTAGCGGGAGACACACCGGGGAGCTGTTTTTT. Its protein is CASSGTSGRHTGELFF.

The chain joins TRBV10-2 to TRBJ2-6; 7 bases line up with TRBD1. Germline V gene sequence: CDR1 WSHSY, CDR2 SAAADI. V shed 3 bases and J 0 bases; nucleotides not matched to a gene: 8. The length of the CDR3 is 18 residues. The CDR3, as DNA: TGCGCCAGCAGTGATTATGTGACAGGGACCTCTGGGGCCAACGTCCTGACTTTC. Translated, it gives CASSDYVTGTSGANVLTF.

This clone is a singleton in its sample. V and J are TRBV30 and TRBJ2-1; 8 positions agree with TRBD1. Germline CDR1 and CDR2: GTSNPN and SVGIG (reference sequence). The CDR3 runs to 13 residues. With 0 bases clipped from V and 15 bases from J, the junction kept 10 bases outside the gene matches. The CDR3 DNA sequence: TGTGCCTGGAGTGTCCGTGCGACAGGGGACGGGTTCTTC. Translating it yields CAWSVRATGDGFF.

The chain joins TRBV10-1 to TRBJ1-1; 7 bases match TRBD1. Germline CDR1 reads WNHNN; CDR2 reads SYGVQD (reference sequence). The CDR3 has 14 amino acids. Unmatched junction bases numbered 7, after V lost 5 bases and J lost 4 bases. CDR3 coding DNA: TGCGCCAGCAGTACGACAGGGACCGGCACTGAAGCTTTCTTT. It codes for CASSTTGTGTEAFF.

This chain's CDR3 is CASSMNPGITYNEQFF. DNA for the CDR3: TGTGCCAGTAGTATGAATCCAGGGATAACCTACAATGAGCAGTTCTTC. This sequence joins TRBV19 and TRBJ2-1, with D possibly matching TRBD1 (5 bases). V was cut by 3 bases and J by 2 bases, with 14 bases left in between. Germline values: CDR1 LNHDA, CDR2 SQIVND (reference sequence). The CDR3 contains 16 residues. Drawing the rest from reference TRBV19 and TRBJ2-1, the complete variable domain is DGGITQSPKYLFRKEGQNVTLSCEQNLNHDAMYWYRQDPGQGLRLIYYSQIVNDFQKGDIAEGYSVSREKKESFPLTVTSAQKNPTAFYLCASSMNPGITYNEQFFGPGTRLTVL.

V gene TRBV5-1 combines with J gene TRBJ1-2; D is perhaps TRBD1 (5 bases). This CDR3 spans 12 amino acids. V was cut by 0 bases and J by 8 bases, with 8 bases left in between. Germline values: CDR1 SGHRS, CDR2 YFSETQ. The CDR3 bases are TGCGCCAGCAGCTTGGCCCAGGGCGGCTACACCTTC. It yields the protein CASSLAQGGYTF.

The chain has TRBV5-4 and TRBJ2-5, with D perhaps matching TRBD1 (6 bases). Germline V gene lookup returns CDR1 SGHNT and CDR2 YYREEE (reference sequence). The CDR3 totals 14 residues. V was cut by 6 bases and J by 4 bases, with 16 bases left in between. The CDR3 DNA reads TGTGCCAGCAACCTGCCGGGACACCGAGAGACCCAGTACTTC. Translating it yields CASNLPGHRETQYF.

This chain joins TRBV11-2 and TRBJ2-7, with D possibly being TRBD2 (6 bases). The V end was cut by 3 bases, the J end by 6 bases, with 9 bases between. CDR1 SGHAT and CDR2 FQNNGV come from the germline V gene. The CDR3 runs to 12 residues. CDR3 sequence: CASSFAGFEQYF. CDR3 coding DNA: TGTGCCAGCAGCTTCGCGGGGTTCGAGCAGTACTTC.

The chain combines TRBV30 with TRBJ1-5; D possibly corresponds to TRBD1 (6 bases). V lost 0 bases and J 0 bases, leaving 12 bases between the germline ends. The germline CDR1 and CDR2 sequences are GTSNPN and SVGIG (reference sequence). The CDR3 is 16 amino acids. CDR3 sequence: CAWSVQGKSSNQPQHF. CDR3 DNA sequence: TGTGCCTGGAGTGTACAGGGAAAGTCTAGCAATCAGCCCCAGCATTTT.

The sample holds a few counts of this clone. The chain combines TRBV18 with TRBJ1-2; 8 bases match TRBD1. Unmatched junction bases numbered 10, after V lost 5 bases and J lost 5 bases. This CDR3 has 15 amino acids. Germline assignment: CDR1 KGHSH and CDR2 LQKENI. This CDR3 reads CASSDQPGTGYGYTF. The CDR3 DNA is TGTGCCAGCTCAGACCAACCCGGGACAGGATATGGCTACACCTTC. The full variable domain, rest sourced from reference TRBV18 and TRBJ1-2, is NAGVMQNPRHLVRRRGQEARLRCSPMKGHSHVYWYRQLPEEGLKFMVYLQKENIIDESGMPKERFSAEFPKEGPSILRIQQVVRGDSAAYFCASSDQPGTGYGYTFGSGTRLTVV.

Here the CDR3 reads CASSPMRQSIQETQYF. The DNA of the CDR3 is TGTGCCAGCTCACCGATGAGGCAGAGTATCCAAGAGACCCAGTACTTC. This sequence joins TRBV18 and TRBJ2-5, with D uncertain. From germline, CDR1 is KGHSH and CDR2 LQKENI. V was shortened by 3 bases and J by 1 base, with 15 bases between the two germline ends. The CDR3 contains 16 residues.

The chain links TRBV5-5 to TRBJ1-5; tentative D call: TRBD1 (5 bases). CDR3 length: 18 amino acids. Between the trimmed V and J ends, which lost 3 bases and 1 base, there was a span of 20 bases. The germline V gene encodes CDR1 SGHKS and CDR2 YYEKEE (reference sequence). The CDR3 loop reads CASSSFLGRDGSNQPQHF. The CDR3 DNA is TGTGCCAGCAGCTCATTCTTGGGGCGGGACGGCAGCAATCAGCCCCAGCATTTT.

The chain recombines TRBV5-1 with TRBJ2-2; 7 positions agree with TRBD2. V dropped 0 bases and J dropped 4; count of bases not matched to a gene: 6. The germline CDR1 and CDR2 sequences are SGHRS and YFSETQ. This CDR3 is 16 amino acids long. CDR3 sequence reads: CASSLGASGGTGELFF. CDR3 sequence (DNA): TGCGCCAGCAGCTTGGGAGCTTCGGGGGGCACCGGGGAGCTGTTTTTT. Full variable domain (outside the CDR3, taken from reference TRBV5-1 and TRBJ2-2): KAGVTQTPRYLIKTRGQQVTLSCSPISGHRSVSWYQQTPGQGLQFLFEYFSETQRNKGNFPGRFSGRQFSNSRSEMNVSTLELGDSALYLCASSLGASGGTGELFFGEGSRLTVL.

The chain joins TRBV7-3 to TRBJ2-3; 8 nucleotides line up with TRBD1. The CDR3 has 15 residues. CDR1 and CDR2 from the germline V gene are SGHTA and FQGTGA. With 5 bases clipped from V and 4 bases from J, the junction kept 8 bases outside the gene matches. The CDR3 DNA sequence: TGTGCCAGCAGCCCCGGACAGGGTGGGGCAGATACGCAGTATTTT. It specifies CASSPGQGGADTQYF.